These 12 T cell receptor beta chains share one sample of origin, sequenced in a study of T cell changes during pregnancy in multiple sclerosis. Sequenced by immunoSEQ multiplex PCR; TCRdb stores in-frame clones only, minus some. The sample has about 44,000 clones; roughly 87% are singletons. The input for sequencing was CD4+ T cells from peripheral blood mononuclear cells, taken after pregnancy. The receptors stem from a female donor with multiple sclerosis, enrolled in a pregnancy study.

The chain links TRBV19 to TRBJ2-2; D gene unclear. V lost 7 bases, J lost 2 bases, and 11 bases lay in between. Germline-derived CDR1 and CDR2 are LNHDA and SQIVND (reference sequence). The CDR3 loop spans 14 amino acids. The CDR3, as DNA: TGTGCCAGTACCACCAGACAAAACACCGGGGAGCTGTTTTTT. Translation gives CASTTRQNTGELFF. Looking up the rest from reference TRBV19 and TRBJ2-2 gives the full variable domain: DGGITQSPKYLFRKEGQNVTLSCEQNLNHDAMYWYRQDPGQGLRLIYYSQIVNDFQKGDIAEGYSVSREKKESFPLTVTSAQKNPTAFYLCASTTRQNTGELFFGEGSRLTVL.

The chain employs TRBV14 and TRBJ1-2; D possibly corresponds to TRBD1 (6 bases). The V end lost 0 bases, the J end lost 8 bases, and 16 bases lay between the germline ends. In germline, CDR1 is SGHDN, CDR2 FVKESK. The CDR3 extends over 15 amino acids. This CDR3 reads CASSQDPRGAQGYTF. The CDR3 bases are TGTGCCAGCAGCCAAGATCCCAGGGGCGCTCAGGGCTACACCTTC. Full variable domain (missing parts from reference TRBV14 and TRBJ1-2): EAGVTQFPSHSVIEKGQTVTLRCDPISGHDNLYWYRRVMGKEIKFLLHFVKESKQDESGMPNNRFLAERTGGTYSTLKVQPAELEDSGVYFCASSQDPRGAQGYTFGSGTRLTVV.

The chain has TRBV4-3 and TRBJ1-1, with 9 bases fitting TRBD1. Trimming took 1 base from V and 1 from J; bases not matched to a gene: 4. Germline V lookup: CDR1 LGHNA, CDR2 YSLEER. The CDR3 runs 16 residues. DNA of the CDR3: TGCGCCAGCAGCCAAGTCCCGGGACAGGGGAACACTGAAGCTTTCTTT. Amino acids: CASSQVPGQGNTEAFF.

This sequence joins TRBV5-4 and TRBJ1-2, with 9 nucleotides matching TRBD1. From germline, CDR1 is SGHNT and CDR2 YYREEE (reference sequence). V lost 2 bases, J lost 7 bases, and 12 bases stayed unmatched. The CDR3 runs to 16 residues. CDR3 residues: CASSLPLGQGASGYTF. The CDR3 DNA is TGTGCCAGCAGCTTACCCCTGGGACAGGGAGCTTCTGGCTACACCTTC.

In nucleotides, the CDR3 is TGCAGTGTGAAGGGGCGCAATGAGCAGTTCTTC. Protein: CSVKGRNEQFF. V and J are TRBV20-1 and TRBJ2-1, with D possibly TRBD1 on 5 matching bases. The CDR3 loop spans 11 amino acids. Trimming took 7 bases from V and 6 from J, leaving 10 bases between them. Germline values: CDR1 DFQATT, CDR2 SNEGSKA (reference sequence).

This sequence joins TRBV19 and TRBJ2-3; TRBD2 is a possible D gene (6 bases). Germline values: CDR1 LNHDA, CDR2 SQIVND (reference sequence). The CDR3 length is 15 residues. V was cut by 8 bases and J by 0 bases, with 15 bases left in between. CDR3 bases: TGTGCCAGTGGAGCCGGGACTTCAAGCACAGATACGCAGTATTTT. Translated, it gives CASGAGTSSTDTQYF.

The chain is built from TRBV5-6 and TRBJ2-7; D gene uncertain. CDR3 length: 16 amino acids. V lost 0 bases, J lost 4 bases, and 17 bases lay in between. In germline, CDR1 is SGHDT, CDR2 YYEEEE. The CDR3 spells CASSLEASKLTYEQYF. CDR3 sequence (DNA): TGTGCCAGCAGCTTGGAAGCGTCAAAGCTTACGTACGAGCAGTACTTC. Looking up the rest from reference TRBV5-6 and TRBJ2-7 gives the full variable domain: DAGVTQSPTHLIKTRGQQVTLRCSPKSGHDTVSWYQQALGQGPQFIFQYYEEEERQRGNFPDRFSGHQFPNYSSELNVNALLLGDSALYLCASSLEASKLTYEQYFGPGTRLTVT.

The chain uses TRBV27 and TRBJ2-2; 7 bases agree with TRBD1. Germline V lookup: CDR1 MNHEY, CDR2 SMNVEV (reference sequence). The CDR3 is 16 residues long. V gave up 5 bases and J gave up 0 bases; unmatched junction bases: 6. DNA of the CDR3: TGTGCCAGCAGTGCTAAAACAGGGGCGAACACCGGGGAGCTGTTTTTT. Protein sequence: CASSAKTGANTGELFF.

The V call is TRBV7-2, the J call TRBJ1-3; D unclear. V lost 5 bases, J lost 2 bases, and 4 bases lay in between. This CDR3 region has 12 residues. Germline V gives CDR1 SGHTA, CDR2 FQGNSA. In DNA form, the CDR3 reads TGTGCCAGCAGCCCGGCTGGAAACACCATATATTTT. Its translation is CASSPAGNTIYF. Full variable domain (outside the CDR3, taken from reference TRBV7-2 and TRBJ1-3): GAGVSQSPSNKVTEKGKDVELRCDPISGHTALYWYRQSLGQGLEFLIYFQGNSAPDKSGLPSDRFSAERTGGSVSTLTIQRTQQEDSAVYLCASSPAGNTIYFGEGSWLTVV.

This sequence joins TRBV29-1 and TRBJ2-1, with D possibly matching TRBD2 (6 bases). CDR3 size: 15 residues. Germline CDR1 is SQVTM and CDR2 is ANQGSEA. Trimming shortened V by 5 bases and J by 8 bases, and 22 bases separated the two germline ends. DNA for the CDR3: TGCAGCGTTTTAAAACTACGGGAGAAGAGTTATGAGCAGTTCTTC. This encodes CSVLKLREKSYEQFF.

This chain uses TRBV7-2 with TRBJ2-7, with TRBD1 matching 12 bases. With 5 bases clipped from V and 0 bases from J, the junction kept 2 bases outside the gene matches. Germline CDR1 and CDR2: SGHTA and FQGNSA. The length of the CDR3 is 15 residues. The CDR3 sequence is CASSGGQGASYEQYF. The CDR3 nucleotides read TGTGCCAGCAGCGGGGGACAGGGGGCCTCCTACGAGCAGTACTTC.

This rearrangement joins TRBV30 to TRBJ1-2; D remains unclear. This CDR3 contains 16 residues. V was trimmed by 1 base and J by 6 bases, leaving 21 bases between them. From germline, CDR1 is GTSNPN and CDR2 SVGIG (reference sequence). CDR3 DNA: TGTGCCTGGAGTGGGACGGGCGGGGAGGAGTATAATGGCTACACCTTC. Residues: CAWSGTGGEEYNGYTF.